This T cell receptor beta chain was obtained from a study of T cell responses to AZD1222 COVID-19 vaccine. Whole-study results and caveats: Repertoires were obtained solely post-peak T cell response. Donors were mostly white British, more females; clonal diversity possibly underestimated. Nearly half of spike-specific TCRs reportedly go after variant regions that carry no mutations.

Profiled with immunoSEQ multiplex PCR; TCRdb holds only in-frame clones, not every one. The table includes 90,000 to 150,000 clones, roughly nine tenths detected once. This clone was observed a handful of times. As yet, its antigen is unknown. Other nucleotide sequences in the sample specify the same CDR3. Sample: peripheral blood, taken 28 days after the second AZD1222 dose. The receptor's source is an adult who received the AZD1222 COVID-19 vaccine.

As DNA, the CDR3 is TGCGCCAGCAGCGGACAGGGTGGCACTGAAGCTTTCTTT. The encoded protein is CASSGQGGTEAFF. The J gene is TRBJ1-1, the V gene TRBV5-1; 8 nucleotides align to TRBD1. Trimming took 4 bases from V and 4 from J; bases not matched to a gene: 3. From germline, CDR1 is SGHRS and CDR2 YFSETQ. CDR3 length equals 13 residues. Using reference TRBV5-1 and TRBJ1-1 for the parts outside the CDR3, the full variable domain is KAGVTQTPRYLIKTRGQQVTLSCSPISGHRSVSWYQQTPGQGLQFLFEYFSETQRNKGNFPGRFSGRQFSNSRSEMNVSTLELGDSALYLCASSGQGGTEAFFGQGTRLTVV.